This TCR beta chain was identified during a study of molecular identifiers for immune sequencing clone quantification. Findings and caveats of the study: Amid around 980,000 naive cells, spiked Jurkat TCR RNA from one cell was reportedly still detectable.

For this clonotype: As yet, its antigen is unknown.

In preparing bulk TCR libraries, previously described methods and listed TCR primers were used. Each CDR3 protein is one row after TCRdb ran MiXCR on the PCR reads. The sample lists about 630,000 distinct CDR3 sequences; approximately 24% were seen once. The CDR3 totals 14 residues. V shed 3 bases and J 6 bases; nucleotides not matched to a gene: 8. In germline, CDR1 is SGHDN, CDR2 FVKESK. Sorting selected naive CD8 T cells with a CD8+CD4-CCR7+CD45RA+ phenotype. J is TRBJ2-7 and V is TRBV14, with 7 bases matching TRBD1. This sequence originates from a human donor in good health. Some libraries in this study had Jurkat cell RNA spiked in. The sequenced material came from naive CD8+ T cells from blood, with Jurkat cell RNA spiked in. Subset described: FACS-sorted CD8+CD4-CCR7+CD45RA+ naive T cells. CDR3 protein: CASSHLGGRGEQYF. CDR3 DNA: TGTGCCAGCAGCCACTTAGGGGGCCGGGGCGAGCAGTACTTC. The full variable domain, in which reference TRBV14 and TRBJ2-7 provide the parts outside the CDR3, is EAGVTQFPSHSVIEKGQTVTLRCDPISGHDNLYWYRRVMGKEIKFLLHFVKESKQDESGMPNNRFLAERTGGTYSTLKVQPAELEDSGVYFCASSHLGGRGEQYFGPGTRLTVT.